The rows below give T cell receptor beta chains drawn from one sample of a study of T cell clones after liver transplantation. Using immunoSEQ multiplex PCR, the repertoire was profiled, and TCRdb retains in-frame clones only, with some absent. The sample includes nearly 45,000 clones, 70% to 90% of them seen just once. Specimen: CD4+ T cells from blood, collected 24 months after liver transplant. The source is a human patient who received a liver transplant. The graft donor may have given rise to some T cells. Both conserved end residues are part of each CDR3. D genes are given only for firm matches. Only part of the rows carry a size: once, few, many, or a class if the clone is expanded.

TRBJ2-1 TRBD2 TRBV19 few CASRGTSGRTYYNEQFF TGTGCCAGTAGGGGGACTAGCGGGAGGACCTACTACAATGAGCAGTTCTTC
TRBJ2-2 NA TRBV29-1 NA CSVGSPTGNTGELFF TGCAGCGTTGGCTCACCGACAGGGAACACCGGGGAGCTGTTTTTT
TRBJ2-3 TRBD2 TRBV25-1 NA CASMSAGGMDTQYF TGTGCCAGCATGTCTGCGGGAGGGATGGATACGCAGTATTTT
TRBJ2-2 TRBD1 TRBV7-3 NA CASSSGQGPPRVFF TGTGCCAGCAGCTCAGGACAGGGCCCTCCTAGGGTGTTTTTT
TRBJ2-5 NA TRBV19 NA CASSRGWETQYF TGTGCCAGTAGTCGTGGATGGGAGACCCAGTACTTC
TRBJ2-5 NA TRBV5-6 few CASSLVGGRQETQYF TGTGCCAGCAGCTTGGTGGGTGGGAGGCAAGAGACCCAGTACTTC
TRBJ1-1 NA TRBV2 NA CASSVSWMNTEAFF TGTGCCAGCAGTGTCAGTTGGATGAACACTGAAGCTTTCTTT
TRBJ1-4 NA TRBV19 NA CASRQQVVPTTNEKLFF TGTGCCAGTAGGCAACAGGTTGTCCCGACAACTAATGAAAAACTGTTTTTT
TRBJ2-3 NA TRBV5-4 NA CASSRDEMFSDTQYF TGTGCCAGCAGCAGAGACGAAATGTTTTCAGATACGCAGTATTTT
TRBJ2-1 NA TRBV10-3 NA CAISESGRYNEQFF TGTGCCATCAGTGAGTCAGGCAGATACAATGAGCAGTTCTTC